This passage covers 19 T cell receptor beta chains from one sample sequenced in a study of cytomegalovirus exposure and HLA in healthy donors. Use of 60 Vbeta and 13 Jbeta primers characterized the PCR. Produced via immunoSEQ multiplex PCR; TCRdb's table is partial and in-frame only. The table records about 87,000 clones, roughly 73% of them present only once. Sequencing was performed on PBMCs. Receptor source: a middle-aged woman in good health and CMV-seronegative.

The chain employs TRBV27 and TRBJ2-1; 13 bases map to TRBD2. The CDR3 totals 18 residues. Germline values: CDR1 MNHEY, CDR2 SMNVEV (reference sequence). Germline trimming cut 2 bases from V and 9 bases from J; bases unmatched to any gene: 13. As DNA, the CDR3 is TGTGCCAGCAGTTTAGCCTCCCGGACTAGCGGGGGACTGGGTGAGCAGTTCTTC. Translating it yields CASSLASRTSGGLGEQFF.

This clone was seen once. The V call is TRBV7-2, the J call TRBJ2-5; possibly TRBD1 for D (6 bases). Deletions cut 0 bases from V and 5 bases from J, with 13 bases between. The CDR3 has 15 amino acids. Germline loops: CDR1 SGHTA, CDR2 FQGNSA. Here the CDR3 reads CASSLARTVSETQYF. CDR3 in DNA: TGTGCCAGCAGCTTAGCCCGGACAGTTTCCGAGACCCAGTACTTC.

J is TRBJ1-5 and V is TRBV29-1, with a possible D match to TRBD1 (6 bases). Per the germline V gene, CDR1 is SQVTM and CDR2 is ANQGSEA. The CDR3 runs to 13 residues. Trimming stripped 6 bases from V and 0 bases from J, with 9 bases between. The CDR3 is CSVTRGSNQPQHF. The CDR3 DNA sequence: TGCAGCGTCACCAGGGGTAGCAATCAGCCCCAGCATTTT.

This clone was counted a few times. V gene TRBV6-5 combines with J gene TRBJ1-1, with TRBD1 identical over 7 bases. The germline V gene has CDR1 MNHEY and CDR2 SVGAGI. The J segment lost 6 bases and the V segment lost 7 bases, leaving 8 bases of the junction unmatched. This CDR3 is 13 amino acids long. The CDR3 DNA follows: TGTGCCAGCACCAAGACAGGGACCTCTGAAGCTTTCTTT. Amino acids: CASTKTGTSEAFF.

This rearrangement joins TRBV7-8 to TRBJ1-4; a possible D gene is TRBD1 (5 bases). The V and J ends lost 3 bases and 8 bases respectively, with 13 bases between them. Germline CDR1 reads SGHVS; CDR2 reads FQNEAQ. CDR3 size: 14 residues. This CDR3 is CASSFRAQGEKLFF. The DNA for the CDR3 is TGTGCCAGCAGCTTCCGGGCTCAGGGCGAAAAACTGTTTTTT.

For this clone: At one of its ends the junction is not consistent with the germline gene, which may arise from a read error. The J gene is TRBJ2-1, the V gene TRBV7-7, with TRBD2 identical over 8 bases. The V gene's germline CDR1 is SSHAT and CDR2 FNYEAQ (reference sequence). CDR3 length: 15 residues. Here the CDR3 DNA reads TGTGCTAGCAGCTTAGAAGCGGGGGCCAACAATGAGCAGTTCTTC. Its translation: CASSLEAGANNEQFF.

V and J are TRBV29-1 and TRBJ2-3; the D gene is possibly TRBD2 (6 bases). The CDR3 is made up of 14 amino acids. V lost 4 bases to trimming and J lost 1 base, with 12 bases between them. CDR1 is SQVTM, CDR2 ANQGSEA, per germline. DNA of the CDR3: TGCAGCGTTGCGTCGTGGGGGGGCACAGATACGCAGTATTTT. It encodes CSVASWGGTDTQYF.

The sample holds one count of this clone. This rearrangement joins TRBV7-7 to TRBJ2-5, with TRBD2 matching over 7 bases. Germline CDR1 reads SSHAT; CDR2 reads FNYEAQ (reference sequence). V dropped 3 bases and J dropped 2; count of bases not matched to a gene: 9. The CDR3 runs to 16 residues. The CDR3 protein is CASSLGTGRGQETQYF. In nucleotides, the CDR3 is TGTGCCAGCAGCTTGGGCACGGGGAGGGGACAAGAGACCCAGTACTTC.

The chain links TRBV9 to TRBJ2-7; 8 nucleotides align to TRBD1. V was clipped by 0 bases and J by 7 bases; unmatched bases: 15. Germline CDR1 SGDLS, CDR2 YYNGEE. The CDR3 totals 17 residues. The CDR3 reads CASSVGVGQGAFEEQYF. For the CDR3, the DNA is TGTGCCAGCAGCGTAGGGGTCGGACAGGGCGCGTTCGAAGAGCAGTACTTC.

The chain links TRBV18 to TRBJ1-1, with 7 bases aligning to TRBD1. CDR1 and CDR2 (germline): KGHSH, LQKENI. J lost 0 bases, V lost 5 bases, and 3 bases had no gene match. This CDR3 region has 14 residues. CDR3: CASSAGQLNTEAFF. As DNA, the CDR3 is TGTGCCAGCTCAGCGGGACAGTTGAACACTGAAGCTTTCTTT.

In DNA form, the CDR3 reads TGTGCCAGCAGCCCGTCCGGGACAAGCAATCAGCCCCAGCATTTT. This gives the protein CASSPSGTSNQPQHF. The chain carries TRBV7-9 and TRBJ1-5, with a possible D match to TRBD1 (6 bases). V was pared by 5 bases and J by 1 base, with 12 bases between. This CDR3 spans 15 amino acids. In germline, CDR1 is SEHNR, CDR2 FQNEAQ (reference sequence).

Here the CDR3 DNA reads TGTGCCAGCAGAAGGACAGGGGCCGTAGAGACCCAGTACTTC. Amino acids: CASRRTGAVETQYF. V and J are TRBV6-5 and TRBJ2-5, with 9 positions matching TRBD1. V trimming: 6 bases; J trimming: 4 bases; junction bases outside the gene matches: 6. The CDR3 runs 14 residues. Germline assignment: CDR1 MNHEY and CDR2 SVGAGI.

The chain uses TRBV2 and TRBJ1-5, with D possibly TRBD1 on 6 matching bases. V was clipped by 6 bases and J by 7 bases, with 22 bases between them. This CDR3 spans 16 amino acids. Germline V gene sequence: CDR1 SNHLY, CDR2 FYNNEI. The CDR3 region has the DNA TGTGCCAGCAGGGGGGCTTCGGCAGGACAAAGACAGCCCCAGCATTTT. Translating it yields CASRGASAGQRQPQHF.

The genes are TRBV10-3 and TRBJ2-7; D is undetermined. The CDR3 is made up of 12 amino acids. CDR1 ENHRY and CDR2 SYGVKD come from the germline V gene. The V gene lost 6 bases and the J gene lost 0 bases, with 6 bases spanning the gap. CDR3 protein: CAISPSSYEQYF. CDR3 DNA: TGTGCCATCAGCCCTAGCTCCTACGAGCAGTACTTC.

The chain links TRBV10-3 to TRBJ1-1, with 10 positions matching TRBD1. CDR3 length: 14 residues. After removal of 11 bases from V and 4 bases from J, the junction contained 10 bases not matched to a gene. Germline V gene sequence: CDR1 ENHRY, CDR2 SYGVKD. CDR3 sequence: CAALRTGGVTEAFF. Here the CDR3 DNA reads TGTGCCGCACTCCGGACAGGGGGTGTCACTGAAGCTTTCTTT.

V usage is TRBV4-1 and J usage is TRBJ1-2; TRBD1 matches at 8 bases. Per the germline V gene, CDR1 is MGHRA and CDR2 is YSYEKL. The CDR3 extends over 16 amino acids. The J segment lost 3 bases and the V segment lost 5 bases, leaving 11 bases of the junction unmatched. The CDR3 loop is CASSASGGQVYYGYTF. The CDR3 DNA follows: TGCGCCAGCAGCGCATCCGGGGGACAGGTTTACTATGGCTACACCTTC.

This clone was detected a few times. The chain employs TRBV4-3 and TRBJ1-5; D possibly corresponds to TRBD1 (5 bases). Between the trimmed V and J ends, which lost 2 bases and 1 base, there was a span of 15 bases. Germline assignment: CDR1 LGHNA and CDR2 YSLEER. The CDR3 covers 17 residues. The CDR3: CASSQSFGGVSNQPQHF. In DNA form, the CDR3 reads TGCGCCAGCAGCCAATCGTTCGGGGGGGTAAGCAATCAGCCCCAGCATTTT.

The chain couples TRBV2 to TRBJ2-3, with 8 bases matching TRBD2. Germline CDR1 is SNHLY and CDR2 is FYNNEI. J gave up 2 bases and V 3 bases, and 7 bases lay outside the gene matches. The CDR3 spans 16 residues. CDR3 residues: CASSDRRGALTDTQYF. The CDR3 DNA follows: TGTGCCAGCAGTGATCGGCGGGGGGCCCTCACAGATACGCAGTATTTT.

This clone was counted only a few times. J is TRBJ2-1 and V is TRBV5-1; maybe TRBD2 (5 bases). Trimming took off 0 bases at V and 2 bases at J, with 9 bases between the two ends. The CDR3 is made up of 15 amino acids. From germline, CDR1 is SGHRS and CDR2 YFSETQ. The CDR3 sequence: CASSLDERTYNEQFF. The CDR3, as DNA: TGCGCCAGCAGCTTGGACGAGCGGACCTACAATGAGCAGTTCTTC.